This T cell receptor beta chain originates from a study of cytomegalovirus exposure and HLA in healthy donors. V lost 0 bases, J lost 5 bases, and 20 bases lay in between. CDR1 is GTSNPN, CDR2 SVGIG, per germline (reference sequence). The CDR3 runs 16 residues. The table came from immunoSEQ multiplex PCR; TCRdb's copy has only in-frame clones and leaves some out. The sample has roughly 56,000 clones; roughly 90% are singletons. Overall study results and limits: As was reported, the classifier diagnosed cytomegalovirus status with high specificity and sensitivity.

To note about this clone: Its antigen remains unknown.

Sequencing was performed on PBMCs. J is TRBJ2-7 and V is TRBV30; weak D call: TRBD1 (6 bases). This receptor was taken from a woman aged 30 to 39 in good health and CMV-seronegative. The CDR3 is CAWSVLGRGRLNEQYF. The CDR3 bases are TGTGCCTGGAGTGTACTCGGCAGGGGAAGGCTAAACGAGCAGTACTTC.